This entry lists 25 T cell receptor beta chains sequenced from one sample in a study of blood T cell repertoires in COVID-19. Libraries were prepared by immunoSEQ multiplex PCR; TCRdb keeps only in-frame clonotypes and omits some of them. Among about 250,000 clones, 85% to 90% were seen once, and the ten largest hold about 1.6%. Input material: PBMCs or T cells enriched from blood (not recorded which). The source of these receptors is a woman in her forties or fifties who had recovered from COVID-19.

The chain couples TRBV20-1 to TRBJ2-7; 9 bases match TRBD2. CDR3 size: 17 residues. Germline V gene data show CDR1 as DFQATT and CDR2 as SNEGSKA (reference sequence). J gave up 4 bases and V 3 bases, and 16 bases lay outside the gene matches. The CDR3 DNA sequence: TGCAGTGCTAGTGCCCTACAACTAGCGGGTTGGCGTTACGAGCAGTACTTC. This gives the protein CSASALQLAGWRYEQYF.

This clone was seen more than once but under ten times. DNA for the CDR3: TGTGCCACCAGTGACCCTGGACTAGCGGGAGACAATGAGCAGTTCTTC. This sequence encodes CATSDPGLAGDNEQFF. The rearrangement links TRBV24-1 to TRBJ2-1, with TRBD2 matching over 13 bases. CDR1 is KGHDR, CDR2 SFDVKD, per germline. This CDR3 spans 16 amino acids. With V trimmed by 4 bases and J by 5 bases, 4 bases remained unmatched.

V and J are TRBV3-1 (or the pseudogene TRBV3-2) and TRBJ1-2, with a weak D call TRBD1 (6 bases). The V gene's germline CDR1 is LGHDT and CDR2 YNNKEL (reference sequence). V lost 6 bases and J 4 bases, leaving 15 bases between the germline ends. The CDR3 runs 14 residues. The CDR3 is CASSVGGAAYGYTF. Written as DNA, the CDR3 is TGTGCCAGCAGTGTCGGGGGGGCAGCCTATGGCTACACCTTC.

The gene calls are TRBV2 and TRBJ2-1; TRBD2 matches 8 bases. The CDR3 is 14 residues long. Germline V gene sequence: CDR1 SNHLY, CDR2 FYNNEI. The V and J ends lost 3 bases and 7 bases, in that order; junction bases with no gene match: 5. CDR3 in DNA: TGTGCCAGCAGTGACGGGAGGGCCGATAATGAGCAGTTCTTC. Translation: CASSDGRADNEQFF.

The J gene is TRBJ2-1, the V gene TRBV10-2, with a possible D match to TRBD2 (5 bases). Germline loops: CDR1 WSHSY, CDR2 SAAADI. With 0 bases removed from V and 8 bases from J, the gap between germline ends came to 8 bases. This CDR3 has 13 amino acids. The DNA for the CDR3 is TGCGCCAGCAGTGAGTCGCGAGCGGATGAGCAGTTCTTC. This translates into CASSESRADEQFF.

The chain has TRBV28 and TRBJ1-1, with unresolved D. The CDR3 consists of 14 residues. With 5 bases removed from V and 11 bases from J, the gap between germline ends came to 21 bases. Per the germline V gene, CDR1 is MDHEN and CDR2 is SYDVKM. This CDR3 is CASSQLGVRPWAFF. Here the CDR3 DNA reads TGTGCCAGCAGTCAACTCGGGGTAAGACCTTGGGCTTTCTTT.

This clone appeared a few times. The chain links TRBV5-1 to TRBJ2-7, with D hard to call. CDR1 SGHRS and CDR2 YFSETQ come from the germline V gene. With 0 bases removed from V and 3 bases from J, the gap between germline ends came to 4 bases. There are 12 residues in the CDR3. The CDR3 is CASSLDNYEQYF. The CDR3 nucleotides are TGCGCCAGCAGCTTGGACAACTACGAGCAGTACTTC.

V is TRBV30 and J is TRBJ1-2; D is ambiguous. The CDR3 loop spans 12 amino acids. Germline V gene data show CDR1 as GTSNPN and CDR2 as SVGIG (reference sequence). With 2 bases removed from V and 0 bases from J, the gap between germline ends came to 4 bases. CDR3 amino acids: CAWSQTNYGYTF. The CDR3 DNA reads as TGTGCCTGGAGTCAGACTAACTATGGCTACACCTTC. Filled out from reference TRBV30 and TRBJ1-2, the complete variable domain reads SQTIHQWPATLVQPVGSPLSLECTVEGTSNPNLYWYRQAAGRGLQLLFYSVGIGQISSEVPQNLSASRPQDRQFILSSKKLLLSDSGFYLCAWSQTNYGYTFGSGTRLTVV.

CDR3 DNA sequence: TGTGCCAGCAGTTTAAGTTTATATGGCAACTACGAGCAGTACTTC. It is translated as CASSLSLYGNYEQYF. The rearrangement joins TRBV28 to TRBJ2-7; D gene ambiguous. Trimming shortened V by 2 bases and J by 3 bases, and 14 bases separated the two germline ends. The CDR3 has 15 amino acids. The germline CDR1 and CDR2 sequences are MDHEN and SYDVKM.

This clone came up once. The CDR3: CASSSFSGNQYEQYF. CDR3 nucleotides: TGTGCCAGCAGCTCCTTTAGCGGGAATCAGTACGAGCAGTACTTC. The rearrangement uses TRBV7-3 and TRBJ2-7; 8 bases are shared with TRBD2. Trimming at V came to 4 bases and at J to 4 bases, leaving 9 bases not matched to a gene. Germline V lookup: CDR1 SGHTA, CDR2 FQGTGA. The CDR3 length is 15 residues.

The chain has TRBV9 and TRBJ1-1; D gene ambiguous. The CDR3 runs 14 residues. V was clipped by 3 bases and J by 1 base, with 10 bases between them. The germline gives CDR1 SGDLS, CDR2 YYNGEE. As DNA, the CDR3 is TGTGCCAGCAGCGGGGGAGAGTGGAACACTGAAGCTTTCTTT. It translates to CASSGGEWNTEAFF.

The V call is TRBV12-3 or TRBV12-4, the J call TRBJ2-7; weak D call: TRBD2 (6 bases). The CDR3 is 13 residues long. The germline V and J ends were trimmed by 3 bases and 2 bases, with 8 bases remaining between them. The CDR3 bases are TGTGCCAGCAGTTTCGGGGGTACCTACGAGCAGTACTTC. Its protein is CASSFGGTYEQYF.

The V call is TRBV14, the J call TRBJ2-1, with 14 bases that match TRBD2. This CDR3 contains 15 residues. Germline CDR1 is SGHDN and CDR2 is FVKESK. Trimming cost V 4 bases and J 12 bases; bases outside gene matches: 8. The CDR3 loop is CASSLGTSGRFGQFF. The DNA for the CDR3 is TGTGCCAGCAGCCTGGGGACTAGCGGGAGATTTGGGCAGTTCTTC.

CDR3 residues: CASREDRTDTQYF. The CDR3 DNA reads TGCGCCAGCAGAGAGGACAGGACAGATACGCAGTATTTT. This chain uses TRBV5-1 with TRBJ2-3, with 7 nucleotides matching TRBD1. Germline CDR1 reads SGHRS; CDR2 reads YFSETQ. This CDR3 region has 13 residues. V shed 5 bases and J 3 bases; nucleotides not matched to a gene: 3.

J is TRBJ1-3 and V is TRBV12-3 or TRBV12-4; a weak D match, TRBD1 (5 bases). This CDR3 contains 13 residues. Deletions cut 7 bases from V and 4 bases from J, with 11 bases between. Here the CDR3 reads CASIGGTGNTIYF. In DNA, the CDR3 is TGTGCCAGCATTGGGGGGACGGGAAACACCATATATTTT.

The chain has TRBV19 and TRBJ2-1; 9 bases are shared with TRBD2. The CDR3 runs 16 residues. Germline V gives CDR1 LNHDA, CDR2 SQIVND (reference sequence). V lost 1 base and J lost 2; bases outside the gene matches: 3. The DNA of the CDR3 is TGTGCCAGTAGTATAGCCGGGACTAGCACCTACAATGAGCAGTTCTTC. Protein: CASSIAGTSTYNEQFF.

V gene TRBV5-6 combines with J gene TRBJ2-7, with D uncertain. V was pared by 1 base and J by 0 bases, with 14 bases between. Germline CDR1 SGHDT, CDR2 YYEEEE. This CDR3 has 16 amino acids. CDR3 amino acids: CASSLKQYFSSYEQYF. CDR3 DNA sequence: TGTGCCAGCAGCTTGAAACAGTATTTTTCCTCCTACGAGCAGTACTTC.

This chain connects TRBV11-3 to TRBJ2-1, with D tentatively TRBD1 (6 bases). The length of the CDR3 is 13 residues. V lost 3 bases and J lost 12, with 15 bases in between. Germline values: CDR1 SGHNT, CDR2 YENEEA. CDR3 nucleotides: TGTGCCAGCAGCTTGAGAGGGGACATGGGGCAGTTCTTC. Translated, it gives CASSLRGDMGQFF. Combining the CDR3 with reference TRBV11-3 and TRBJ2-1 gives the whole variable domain EAGVVQSPRYKIIEKKQPVAFWCNPISGHNTLYWYLQNLGQGPELLIRYENEEAVDDSQLPKDRFSAERLKGVDSTLKIQPAELGDSAVYLCASSLRGDMGQFFGPGTRLTVL.

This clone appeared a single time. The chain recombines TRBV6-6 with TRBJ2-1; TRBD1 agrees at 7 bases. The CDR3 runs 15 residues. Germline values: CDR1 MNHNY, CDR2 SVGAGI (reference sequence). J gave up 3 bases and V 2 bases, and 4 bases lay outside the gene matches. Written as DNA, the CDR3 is TGTGCCAGCAGTTACCGGGACAGCCTCTACAATGAGCAGTTCTTC. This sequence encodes CASSYRDSLYNEQFF.

In nucleotides, the CDR3 is TGCGCCAGCAGCGCCGGGTGGGCCGGGGAGCTGTTTTTT. Its protein product is CASSAGWAGELFF. The chain combines TRBV10-1 with TRBJ2-2; D uncertain. Deletions cut 6 bases from V and 6 bases from J, with 11 bases between. CDR1 is WNHNN and CDR2 is SYGVQD in the germline V gene (reference sequence). The CDR3 is 13 residues long.

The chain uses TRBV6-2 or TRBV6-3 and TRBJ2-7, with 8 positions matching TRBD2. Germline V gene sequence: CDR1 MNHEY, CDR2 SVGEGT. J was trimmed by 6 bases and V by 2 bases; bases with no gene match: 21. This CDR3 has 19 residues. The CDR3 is CASSYEGKSAGLGKFEQYF. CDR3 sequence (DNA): TGTGCCAGCAGTTACGAAGGGAAATCTGCGGGACTAGGAAAATTCGAGCAGTACTTC.

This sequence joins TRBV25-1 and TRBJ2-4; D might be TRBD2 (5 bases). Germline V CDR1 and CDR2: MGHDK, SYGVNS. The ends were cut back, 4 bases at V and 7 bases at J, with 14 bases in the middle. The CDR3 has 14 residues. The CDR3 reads CASSAYGIPNIQYF. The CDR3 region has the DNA TGTGCCAGCAGTGCCTACGGGATCCCTAACATTCAGTACTTC. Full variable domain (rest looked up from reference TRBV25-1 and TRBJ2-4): EADIYQTPRYLVIGTGKKITLECSQTMGHDKMYWYQQDPGMELHLIHYSYGVNSTEKGDLSSESTVSRIRTEHFPLTLESARPSHTSQYLCASSAYGIPNIQYFGAGTRLSVL.

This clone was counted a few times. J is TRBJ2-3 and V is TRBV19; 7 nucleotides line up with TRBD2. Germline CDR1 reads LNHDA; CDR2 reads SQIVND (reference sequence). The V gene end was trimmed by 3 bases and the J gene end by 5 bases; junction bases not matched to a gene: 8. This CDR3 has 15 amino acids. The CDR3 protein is CASSIFRERGDTQYF. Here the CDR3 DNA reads TGTGCCAGTAGTATCTTCCGGGAGCGGGGAGATACGCAGTATTTT.

The CDR3 DNA reads as TGTGCCAGCAGCACGGGAAGGTCTGCGGGGGGGAATGAGCAGTTCTTC. It is translated as CASSTGRSAGGNEQFF. This sequence joins TRBV3-1 (or the pseudogene TRBV3-2) and TRBJ2-1, with 9 bases matching TRBD2. V lost 5 bases and J lost 7; bases outside the gene matches: 12. This CDR3 is 16 amino acids long. Germline lookup yields CDR1 LGHDT and CDR2 YNNKEL (reference sequence).

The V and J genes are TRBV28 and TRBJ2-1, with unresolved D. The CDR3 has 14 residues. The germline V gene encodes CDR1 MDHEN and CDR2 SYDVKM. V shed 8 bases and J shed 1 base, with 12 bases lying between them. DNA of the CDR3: TGTGCCAGCTCTAGGAGTGGGTCCTACAATGAGCAGTTCTTC. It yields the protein CASSRSGSYNEQFF.